These 8 T cell receptor beta chains originate from one sample sequenced in a study of T cell changes during pregnancy in multiple sclerosis. Here immunoSEQ multiplex PCR was the method, and the copy in TCRdb shows in-frame clones only, minus some. The sample has 40,000 to 50,000 clones; about nine tenths are singletons. The material sequenced was CD4+ T cells from peripheral blood mononuclear cells, taken in the third trimester of pregnancy. Source of these receptors: a female donor with multiple sclerosis, enrolled in a pregnancy study.

The sample holds one count of this clone. The chain combines TRBV5-8 with TRBJ2-1; 10 bases are a match to TRBD2. The germline V gene encodes CDR1 SGHTS and CDR2 YDEGEE. J was trimmed by 7 bases and V by 4 bases; bases with no gene match: 5. The CDR3 has 14 residues. The CDR3 coding sequence is TGTGCCAGCAGCCTAGGACTAGCGGCTAATGAGCAGTTCTTC. It is translated as CASSLGLAANEQFF.

V gene TRBV29-1 combines with J gene TRBJ2-3; tentative D call: TRBD2 (5 bases). The V end lost 3 bases, the J end lost 3 bases, and 7 bases lay between the germline ends. The V gene's germline CDR1 is SQVTM and CDR2 ANQGSEA. The CDR3 spans 12 residues. The CDR3 loop is CSVDAGTDTQYF. CDR3 in DNA: TGCAGCGTTGATGCGGGTACAGATACGCAGTATTTT.

The chain combines TRBV5-5 with TRBJ2-2; 8 nucleotides match TRBD2. Per the germline V gene, CDR1 is SGHKS and CDR2 is YYEKEE (reference sequence). The CDR3 covers 18 residues. V trimming: 0 bases; J trimming: 5 bases; junction bases outside the gene matches: 12. CDR3 nucleotides: TGTGCCAGCAGCTTGGCAGCGGGAGCGGTCTGGGGAACCGGGGAGCTGTTTTTT. It encodes CASSLAAGAVWGTGELFF.

The chain recombines TRBV5-8 with TRBJ1-2, with D maybe TRBD1 (6 bases). V lost 4 bases and J lost 4, with 17 bases in between. Germline V lookup: CDR1 SGHTS, CDR2 YDEGEE. CDR3 size: 15 residues. The CDR3 bases are TGTGCCAGCAGCCCTGGGACAACCACCCTCTATGGCTACACCTTC. This translates into CASSPGTTTLYGYTF.

The chain has TRBV29-1 and TRBJ2-2; unclear D gene. The CDR3 sequence is 10 residues long. Germline CDR1 SQVTM, CDR2 ANQGSEA. The V end lost 5 bases, the J end lost 8 bases, and 6 bases lay between the germline ends. The CDR3 sequence is CSVYRGELFF. CDR3 coding DNA: TGCAGCGTTTATCGGGGGGAGCTGTTTTTT.

V and J are TRBV11-3 and TRBJ2-1; 8 nucleotides match TRBD1. There are 14 residues in the CDR3. Germline V lookup: CDR1 SGHNT, CDR2 YENEEA. J gave up 7 bases and V 4 bases, and 6 bases lay outside the gene matches. The CDR3 sequence is CASSSGQVGNEQFF. Here the CDR3 DNA reads TGTGCCAGCAGCTCGGGACAGGTCGGGAATGAGCAGTTCTTC.

This sequence joins TRBV7-3 and TRBJ2-6; D perhaps matches TRBD2 (6 bases). Trimming removed 5 bases from V and 3 bases from J, with 17 bases in between. This CDR3 region has 17 residues. Germline loops: CDR1 SGHTA, CDR2 FQGTGA. The chain's CDR3 is CASSITGVSLGANVLTF. DNA of the CDR3: TGTGCCAGCAGCATTACGGGGGTCTCCCTTGGGGCCAACGTCCTGACTTTC.

V gene TRBV7-2 combines with J gene TRBJ1-5; 9 bases are shared with TRBD1. Germline CDR1 SGHTA, CDR2 FQGNSA. The CDR3 runs 14 residues. Trimming at V came to 5 bases and at J to 5 bases, leaving 4 bases not matched to a gene. The CDR3 sequence: CASSPWTGDQPQHF. The CDR3 DNA reads TGTGCCAGCAGCCCTTGGACAGGGGATCAGCCCCAGCATTTT.